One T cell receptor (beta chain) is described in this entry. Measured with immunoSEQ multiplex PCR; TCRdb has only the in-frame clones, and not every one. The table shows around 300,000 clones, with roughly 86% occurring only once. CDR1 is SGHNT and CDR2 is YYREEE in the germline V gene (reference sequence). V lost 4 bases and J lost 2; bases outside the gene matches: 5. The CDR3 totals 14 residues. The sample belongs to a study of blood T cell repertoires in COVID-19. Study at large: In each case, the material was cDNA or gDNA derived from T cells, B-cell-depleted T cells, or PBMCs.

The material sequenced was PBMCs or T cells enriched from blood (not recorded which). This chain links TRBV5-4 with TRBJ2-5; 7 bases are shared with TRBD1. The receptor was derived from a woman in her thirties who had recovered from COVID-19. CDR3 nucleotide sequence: TGTGCCAGCAGCATAGGCAGGGGGCAAGAGACCCAGTACTTC. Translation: CASSIGRGQETQYF.